These T cell receptor beta chains were read from a single sample in a study of response to subunit inactivated influenza vaccine. TCRdb re-analysed the RT-PCR reads in MiXCR, keeping a single row per CDR3 protein. The sample consists of about 520,000 distinct CDR3 sequences, 25% of them appearing once. This specimen consisted of CD4+ T cells sorted from PBMCs, obtained around 5 days after vaccination. The receptors stem from a man aged 45-65 years who received an inactivated influenza vaccine. The CDR3 runs from the conserved cysteine through the conserved F or W. The D gene is left open where the match is weak. A clone size is listed for some rows: how often the clone was seen (once, few, many), or a class if it is expanded.

V	J	D	size	DNA	CDR3
TRBV29-1	TRBJ2-7	TRBD1	few	TGCAGCGTTGGTCTAGGCGCGGACAGGGGGCCCCAGGGTGAGCAGTACTTC	CSVGLGADRGPQGEQYF
TRBV7-9	TRBJ2-2	NA	few	TGTGCCAGCAGCTTAGACCAGACTACGAACACCGGGGAGCTGTTTTTT	CASSLDQTTNTGELFF
TRBV20-1	TRBJ2-1	NA	NA	TGCAGTGCTAGAGTCGGGGGCGATGAGCAGTTCTTC	CSARVGGDEQFF
TRBV30	TRBJ2-7	NA	few	TGTGCCTGGAGTGGACTTCTACAATCCGTTCTCGAGCAGTACTTC	CAWSGLLQSVLEQYF
TRBV27	TRBJ2-7	TRBD2	NA	TGTGCCAGCAGTTCCACAGGACTAGCGGGAGTCGACGAGCAGTACTTC	CASSSTGLAGVDEQYF
TRBV7-2	TRBJ2-5	TRBD1	NA	TGTGCCAGCAGCTTAGGCATGGGGACAGGGCACGAGACCCAGTACTTC	CASSLGMGTGHETQYF
TRBV2	TRBJ1-4	NA	NA	TGTGCCAGCAGGCGGGAGAATGAAAAACTGTTTTTT	CASRRENEKLFF
TRBV2	TRBJ2-2	TRBD1	NA	TGTGCCAGCAGTCGGACAGGGACGAACACCGGGGAGCTGTTTTTT	CASSRTGTNTGELFF
TRBV20-1	TRBJ1-1	NA	NA	TGCAGTGCTAGAAAGCCCCCGGGGACTGAAGCTTTCTTT	CSARKPPGTEAFF
TRBV5-6	TRBJ2-2	NA	NA	TGTGCCAGCAGCTTGGACAGCCGCACCGGGGAGCTGTTTTTT	CASSLDSRTGELFF
TRBV7-9	TRBJ2-3	TRBD2	NA	TGTGCCGCCGCCCTTGGCGGGAGTCAGTATACAGATACGCAGTATTTT	CAAALGGSQYTDTQYF
TRBV7-6	TRBJ2-1	NA	NA	TGTGCCAGCAGCTTAACCGGGACCGTTCGAGACAATGAGCAGTTCTTC	CASSLTGTVRDNEQFF
TRBV12-3/TRBV12-4	TRBJ1-2	NA	few	TGTGCCAGCAGTTTGAGGTTGGCTAACTATGGCTACACCTTC	CASSLRLANYGYTF
TRBV25-1	TRBJ2-4	NA	few	TGTGCCAGCCGCTCTAGGGACCGACAAAACATTCAGTACTTC	CASRSRDRQNIQYF
TRBV7-3	TRBJ1-1	NA	few	TGTGCCAGCTCGGAAGGTGGGCTGGACACTGAAGCTTTCTTT	CASSEGGLDTEAFF